One TCR beta chain is described in this entry. The antigen is unknown. The data were obtained in a study of OX40 agonist ivuxolimab in advanced cancers. The overall study: Three patients responded partially, comprising one with hepatocellular carcinoma and two with cutaneous melanoma.

Generated by immunoSEQ multiplex PCR, the TCRdb table keeps only in-frame clones and is missing some. The table has around 77,000 clones, 75% to 95% seen once. Any history of autoimmune disease or systemic immunosuppression disqualified patients. This CDR3 spans 13 amino acids. Per germline, CDR1 MNHEY and CDR2 SMNVEV (reference sequence). Trimming removed 5 bases at V and 7 bases at J, with 14 bases between. Study results and caveats: Compared with CD4+, CD8+ T cells on average had more expanded clones.

The starting material was CD4+ or CD8+ T cells sorted from blood, obtained in a trial of the OX40 agonist ivuxolimab. The V call is TRBV27, the J call TRBJ1-2; D is ambiguous. The receptor's source is an adult with an advanced solid tumor such as melanoma, head and neck, liver or kidney cancer. This CDR3 is CASSDYGVGGYTF. In nucleotides, the CDR3 is TGTGCCAGCAGTGACTATGGGGTTGGTGGCTACACCTTC.